These 10 T cell receptor beta chains share one sample of origin, sequenced in a study of T cells in Graves' hyperthyroidism and ophthalmopathy. TCR beta CDR3 regions were amplified from RNA. HTBI primers drove first-round RT-PCR of the TCR CDR3. TCRdb called the multiplex PCR reads again in MiXCR, with one record for every CDR3 protein. Here the sample spans around 280,000 distinct CDR3 sequences, approximately 12% being singletons. Material: blood. These TCRs come from a woman in her twenties or thirties with Graves' hyperthyroidism that later progressed to Graves' ophthalmopathy.

In its sample, this clonotype was seen many times. The V gene is TRBV20-1, the J gene TRBJ2-7; 7 bases are shared with TRBD2. J was trimmed by 3 bases and V by 3 bases; bases with no gene match: 8. CDR1 DFQATT and CDR2 SNEGSKA come from the germline V gene (reference sequence). There are 14 residues in the CDR3. CDR3 in amino acids: CSARVGGRDYEQYF. In DNA form, the CDR3 reads TGCAGTGCTAGGGTCGGCGGGAGAGACTACGAGCAGTACTTC.

The chain recombines TRBV19 with TRBJ1-5; D call uncertain. Germline CDR1 LNHDA, CDR2 SQIVND (reference sequence). Trimming left V 7 bases short and J 0 bases short, with 13 bases between. The CDR3 has 15 amino acids. DNA of the CDR3: TGTGCCAGTATCCTGGACGGTTATAGCAATCAGCCCCAGCATTTT. This gives the protein CASILDGYSNQPQHF.

This clonotype was seen many times. This chain connects TRBV28 to TRBJ2-7; D might be TRBD1 or TRBD2, each matching 5 bases. Deletions cut 8 bases from V and 2 bases from J, with 13 bases between. In germline, CDR1 is MDHEN, CDR2 SYDVKM. This CDR3 has 13 residues. CDR3 amino acids: CASSEGPTYEQYF. The CDR3 DNA sequence: TGTGCCAGCTCCGAGGGGCCTACCTACGAGCAGTACTTC.

As regards this clonotype: A read error may explain this, as a much larger clone is one base away. The J gene is TRBJ1-1, the V gene TRBV6-5; D perhaps matches TRBD1 (5 bases). Germline V gene lookup returns CDR1 MNHEY and CDR2 SVGAGI. This CDR3 has 14 amino acids. CDR3 nucleotides: TGTGCCGGCAGTTACATGGGGGGTTACACTGAAGCTTTCTTT. Translated, it gives CAGSYMGGYTEAFF.

This clonotype has ten or more counts. This chain uses TRBV18 with TRBJ2-1, with D possibly being TRBD2 (6 bases). Germline V gives CDR1 KGHSH, CDR2 LQKENI. Trimming removed 0 bases at V and 6 bases at J, with 6 bases between. The CDR3 length is 13 residues. As DNA, the CDR3 is TGTGCCAGCTCACCACCGACTAGCAATGAGCAGTTCTTC. Translation: CASSPPTSNEQFF.

A few counts support this clonotype. One end of the junction fails to match germline, which may point to a read error. The rearrangement uses TRBV25-1 and TRBJ2-7, with a possible D match to TRBD1 (5 bases). The V gene's germline CDR1 is MGHDK and CDR2 SYGVNS. This CDR3 is 14 amino acids long. CDR3 DNA: TGTGCCAGCAGTGAAGACAGAGACTCCTGCGAGCAGTACTTC. Its translation: CASSEDRDSCEQYF.

The V gene is TRBV25-1, the J gene TRBJ2-1; 12 positions match TRBD1. This CDR3 region has 14 residues. V lost 5 bases, J lost 10 bases, and 6 bases stayed unmatched. Germline CDR1 reads MGHDK; CDR2 reads SYGVNS. The CDR3 nucleotides are TGTGCCAGCAGTCAGGGACAGGGGGCGAGAGAGCAGTTCTTC. This gives the protein CASSQGQGAREQFF.

The chain links TRBV9 to TRBJ2-6, with a tentative D call TRBD1 (6 bases). The length of the CDR3 is 16 residues. Trimming removed 3 bases at V and 2 bases at J, with 12 bases between. Germline V CDR1 and CDR2: SGDLS, YYNGEE. The CDR3 protein is CASSDYRVAGANVLTF. The CDR3 region has the DNA TGTGCCAGCAGCGACTACAGGGTGGCTGGGGCCAACGTCCTGACTTTC.

This clonotype was seen many times. CDR3 in DNA: TGTGCCAGCAGTAGCCGGGAAGGGGAGACCCAGTACTTC. It encodes CASSSREGETQYF. The chain recombines TRBV28 with TRBJ2-5; the D gene is possibly TRBD2 (5 bases). Trimming removed 5 bases at V and 5 bases at J, with 12 bases between. Germline V gene lookup returns CDR1 MDHEN and CDR2 SYDVKM. This CDR3 is built from 13 residues. The full variable domain, completed using reference TRBV28 and TRBJ2-5, is DVKVTQSSRYLVKRTGEKVFLECVQDMDHENMFWYRQDPGLGLRLIYFSYDVKMKEKGDIPEGYSVSREKKERFSLILESASTNQTSMYLCASSSREGETQYFGPGTRLLVL.

A note on this clonotype: This may arise from a read error, as a much more abundant clone is one base away. The chain has TRBV7-9 and TRBJ1-1; D is uncertain. The CDR3 covers 11 residues. Germline CDR1 is SEHNR and CDR2 is FQNEAQ (reference sequence). The chain's CDR3 is CAGSALDEAFF. Here the CDR3 DNA reads TGTGCCGGCAGCGCCTTAGATGAAGCTTTCTTT.